Below are 27 T cell receptor beta chains sequenced from a single sample in a study of Graves' ophthalmopathy and Graves' hyperthyroidism. Beta-chain TCR CDR3 regions were amplified from RNA transcripts. Scientists carried out first-round RT-PCR using HTBI primers and then a second-round multiplex PCR. TCRdb reprocessed the multiplex PCR reads with MiXCR, giving one entry per CDR3 protein. Of hundreds of thousands of distinct CDR3 sequences listed, more than 20% are singletons. The sequencing sample was made of peripheral blood. The receptor set was obtained from a woman aged 18-29 years with stable Graves' hyperthyroidism.

This clonotype appeared many times. The CDR3 DNA reads TGTGCCAGCAGTTTATGGGGGGGGTCCTATAATTCACCCCTCCACTTT. Encoded protein: CASSLWGGSYNSPLHF. The gene calls are TRBV28 and TRBJ1-6, with TRBD1 as a possible D gene (5 bases). The CDR3 length is 16 residues. Germline V CDR1 and CDR2: MDHEN, SYDVKM. Trimming took off 0 bases at V and 1 base at J, with 7 bases between the two ends.

The rearrangement links TRBV30 to TRBJ2-7; D might be TRBD1 (5 bases). V was shortened by 1 base and J by 5 bases, with 21 bases between the two germline ends. The CDR3 has 16 amino acids. The germline V gene has CDR1 GTSNPN and CDR2 SVGIG (reference sequence). The CDR3 loop reads CAWSGISQGTVDEQYF. The CDR3 DNA is TGTGCCTGGAGTGGAATAAGTCAGGGAACGGTCGACGAGCAGTACTTC.

This clonotype occurred many times. The chain combines TRBV10-1 with TRBJ2-2; weak D call: TRBD1 (5 bases). V lost 5 bases to trimming and J lost 7 bases, with 11 bases between them. Looked up from germline, CDR1 is WNHNN and CDR2 is SYGVQD (reference sequence). This CDR3 is 13 amino acids long. The CDR3, as DNA: TGCGCCAGCAGTTTCCAGGGTGGCGGGGAGCTGTTTTTT. Amino acid sequence: CASSFQGGGELFF.

This clonotype appeared a few times. V gene TRBV12-5 combines with J gene TRBJ1-5; TRBD1 might be the D (5 bases). The V and J ends lost 2 bases and 1 base respectively, with 30 bases between them. Germline assignment: CDR1 LGHNT and CDR2 FRNRAP. The CDR3 is made up of 22 amino acids. This chain's CDR3 is CASGLSREGRDKGDRSNQPQHF. In nucleotides, the CDR3 is TGTGCTAGTGGTTTGAGTCGAGAGGGGCGTGACAAAGGAGACCGAAGCAATCAGCCCCAGCATTTT.

V is TRBV12-5 and J is TRBJ2-5; D gene ambiguous. Trimming stripped 3 bases from V and 1 base from J, with 9 bases between. The CDR3 contains 14 residues. Germline lookup yields CDR1 LGHNT and CDR2 FRNRAP. CDR3 nucleotide sequence: TGTGCTAGTGGTTTTCATCCAATCCAAGAGACCCAGTACTTC. Translation gives CASGFHPIQETQYF. Complete variable domain (other parts from reference TRBV12-5 and TRBJ2-5): DARVTQTPRHKVTEMGQEVTMRCQPILGHNTVFWYRQTMMQGLELLAYFRNRAPLDDSGMPKDRFSAEMPDATLATLKIQPSEPRDSAVYFCASGFHPIQETQYFGPGTRLLVL.

This clonotype occurred many times. V and J are TRBV6-2 or TRBV6-3 and TRBJ2-7; 7 positions match TRBD2. Germline loops: CDR1 MNHEY, CDR2 SVGEGT. The CDR3 has 14 residues. With V trimmed by 2 bases and J by 6 bases, 7 bases remained unmatched. CDR3 bases: TGTGCCAGCAGTTACGCGGGAGAGGTCCTCGAGCAGTACTTC. It translates to CASSYAGEVLEQYF.

The chain carries TRBV12-3 or TRBV12-4 and TRBJ2-5; 7 bases agree with TRBD1. CDR3 length: 15 amino acids. The trim removed 8 bases at V and 3 bases at J, leaving 12 bases unmatched. CDR3 bases: TGTGCCAGCCATGGCACCCTGACAGGGAAAGAGACCCAGTACTTC. Its protein product is CASHGTLTGKETQYF.

This clonotype has ten or more counts. This chain joins TRBV20-1 and TRBJ2-3; D uncertain. V was shortened by 6 bases and J by 5 bases, with 6 bases between the two germline ends. The CDR3 loop spans 10 amino acids. The germline gives CDR1 DFQATT, CDR2 SNEGSKA (reference sequence). Written as DNA, the CDR3 is TGCAGTGCCGTACGAGATACGCAGTATTTT. Translation: CSAVRDTQYF.

In its sample, this clonotype was seen many times. V gene TRBV12-3 or TRBV12-4 combines with J gene TRBJ2-7, with TRBD2 identical over 7 bases. V shed 6 bases, J shed 3 bases, and the junction held 11 bases outside the gene matches. The CDR3 has 15 amino acids. The CDR3 loop is CASSLEGGAGYEQYF. Here the CDR3 DNA reads TGTGCCAGCAGCCTAGAGGGAGGGGCAGGCTACGAGCAGTACTTC.

This clonotype was counted at least ten times. The chain is built from TRBV20-1 and TRBJ2-7, with 11 bases lining up with TRBD2. This CDR3 spans 14 amino acids. Germline CDR1 reads DFQATT; CDR2 reads SNEGSKA (reference sequence). V gave up 5 bases and J gave up 4 bases; unmatched junction bases: 7. CDR3 amino acids: CSAPETSGTYEQYF. The CDR3 DNA follows: TGCAGTGCTCCGGAGACTAGCGGGACTTACGAGCAGTACTTC.

This clonotype was detected a few times. The gene calls are TRBV6-1 and TRBJ2-2, with D unresolved. This CDR3 has 15 amino acids. Germline V gene lookup returns CDR1 MNHNS and CDR2 SASEGT. The V gene lost 7 bases and the J gene lost 2 bases, with 14 bases spanning the gap. Written as DNA, the CDR3 is TGTGCCAGCACCCGAAATGCCGACAACACCGGGGAGCTGTTTTTT. Its translation is CASTRNADNTGELFF.

This clonotype was recorded many times. The genes are TRBV6-5 and TRBJ1-1, with 9 bases that match TRBD1. V trimming: 5 bases; J trimming: 2 bases; junction bases outside the gene matches: 6. This CDR3 region has 15 residues. Germline lookup yields CDR1 MNHEY and CDR2 SVGAGI. The CDR3 sequence: CASSRQDRGNTEAFF. DNA of the CDR3: TGTGCCAGCAGTAGACAGGACAGGGGAAACACTGAAGCTTTCTTT.

CDR3 protein: CASSPQGLKIQYF. The CDR3 DNA is TGTGCCAGCAGCCCTCAGGGACTAAAAATTCAGTACTTC. The chain combines TRBV12-3 or TRBV12-4 with TRBJ2-4; TRBD2 agrees at 7 bases. With V trimmed by 6 bases and J by 10 bases, 9 bases remained unmatched. The length of the CDR3 is 13 residues.

Ten or more counts support this clonotype. The V and J genes are TRBV20-1 and TRBJ2-7; TRBD2 matches 7 bases. Germline CDR1 reads DFQATT; CDR2 reads SNEGSKA (reference sequence). V was pared by 5 bases and J by 6 bases, with 16 bases of the junction left unmatched. The CDR3 is 15 residues long. The CDR3 coding sequence is TGCAGTGCTCTAAGACACGGCGGGAGAGAAGGCGAGCAGTACTTC. Residues: CSALRHGGREGEQYF.

The table lists this clonotype with a count of one. The rearrangement joins TRBV29-1 to TRBJ1-2; perhaps TRBD1 as D (6 bases). This CDR3 has 11 amino acids. Trimming removed 6 bases from V and 4 bases from J, with 9 bases in between. Germline V gene lookup returns CDR1 SQVTM and CDR2 ANQGSEA. CDR3 in DNA: TGCAGCGTGCGGGGGGCCTATGGCTACACCTTC. Protein sequence: CSVRGAYGYTF.

This clonotype was found many times. This sequence joins TRBV6-5 and TRBJ1-2; D is ambiguous. The CDR3 totals 14 residues. Looked up from germline, CDR1 is MNHEY and CDR2 is SVGAGI. The V and J ends lost 4 bases and 5 bases respectively, with 14 bases between them. The CDR3 spells CASSSDKPWYGYTF. The CDR3 nucleotides are TGTGCCAGCAGTTCCGACAAGCCTTGGTATGGCTACACCTTC.

This clonotype has ten or more counts. This chain joins TRBV29-1 and TRBJ2-5, with a weak D call TRBD2 (5 bases). This CDR3 has 12 residues. Germline lookup yields CDR1 SQVTM and CDR2 ANQGSEA. The CDR3 sequence: CRTLWRKETQYF. In DNA form, the CDR3 reads TGCAGGACCTTATGGAGGAAAGAGACCCAGTACTTC.

This clonotype was found many times. This may stem from a read error, because a much larger clone lies one nucleotide away. CDR3 DNA: TGTGCCAGCAGTTACAACCCGACCTACGAGCAGTACTTC. Encoded protein: CASSYNPTYEQYF. V is TRBV6-5 and J is TRBJ2-7; D ambiguous. This CDR3 comprises 13 residues. Trimming removed 2 bases from V and 2 bases from J, with 7 bases in between. The germline V gene has CDR1 MNHEY and CDR2 SVGAGI.

A few counts support this clonotype. V is TRBV7-3 and J is TRBJ2-5; D gene ambiguous. Germline CDR1 SGHTA, CDR2 FQGTGA. Trimming pared 2 bases from V and 1 base from J, leaving 11 bases between. This CDR3 is 15 amino acids long. CDR3 region: CASSLFPSPQETQYF. CDR3 nucleotide sequence: TGTGCCAGCAGCTTATTCCCTTCACCCCAAGAGACCCAGTACTTC. The complete variable domain, with remaining parts taken from reference TRBV7-3 and TRBJ2-5, reads GAGVSQTPSNKVTEKGKYVELRCDPISGHTALYWYRQSLGQGPEFLIYFQGTGAADDSGLPNDRFFAVRPEGSVSTLKIQRTERGDSAVYLCASSLFPSPQETQYFGPGTRLLVL.

CDR3 region: CASSVQGIGELFF. The CDR3 nucleotides read TGTGCCAGCAGCGTTCAGGGAATCGGGGAGCTGTTTTTT. The rearrangement uses TRBV12-3 or TRBV12-4 and TRBJ2-2, with D tentatively TRBD1 (5 bases). V lost 6 bases, J lost 7 bases, and 12 bases lay in between. The CDR3 is 13 residues long.

This clonotype was picked up many times. The rearrangement links TRBV28 to TRBJ1-3, with D maybe TRBD1 (5 bases). Trimming removed 8 bases from V and 4 bases from J, with 12 bases in between. In germline, CDR1 is MDHEN, CDR2 SYDVKM. The length of the CDR3 is 13 residues. The CDR3 reads CASQGGRGNTIYF. The CDR3, as DNA: TGTGCCAGCCAGGGTGGGAGGGGAAACACCATATATTTT.

This clonotype showed up many times. The chain has TRBV24-1 and TRBJ2-2, with D possibly being TRBD2 (5 bases). Germline CDR1 is KGHDR and CDR2 is SFDVKD. The CDR3 runs to 16 residues. Trimming took off 2 bases at V and 0 bases at J, with 9 bases between the two ends. The CDR3 region is CATSDSASSNTGELFF. DNA for the CDR3: TGTGCCACCAGTGATTCTGCTAGCTCGAACACCGGGGAGCTGTTTTTT.

This clonotype has ten or more counts. The junction departs from germline at one end; a sequencing error may be responsible. The gene calls are TRBV5-1 and TRBJ2-7; a possible D gene is TRBD1 (5 bases). The CDR3 contains 14 residues. Looked up from germline, CDR1 is SGHRS and CDR2 is YFSETQ. CDR3 coding DNA: TGTGCCAGCAGCTTAGGGCAGGGCGTATACGAGCAGTACTTC. This codes for CASSLGQGVYEQYF. Full variable domain (remainder filled in from reference TRBV5-1 and TRBJ2-7): KAGVTQTPRYLIKTRGQQVTLSCSPISGHRSVSWYQQTPGQGLQFLFEYFSETQRNKGNFPGRFSGRQFSNSRSEMNVSTLELGDSALYLCASSLGQGVYEQYFGPGTRLTVT.

This clonotype was observed a handful of times. The chain employs TRBV7-2 and TRBJ1-3; weak D call: TRBD1 (5 bases). The CDR3 sequence is 20 residues long. Trimming cost V 2 bases and J 0 bases, with 23 bases left between them. Germline loops: CDR1 SGHTA, CDR2 FQGNSA. The CDR3 sequence is CASSLLGSPRDFLSGNTIYF. CDR3 nucleotide sequence: TGTGCCAGCAGCTTACTAGGGTCCCCCAGGGACTTTCTCTCTGGAAACACCATATATTTT.

The CDR3 is CASSVARQGVVNQPQHF. The DNA for the CDR3 is TGTGCCAGCAGCGTCGCCCGACAGGGAGTCGTCAATCAGCCCCAGCATTTT. V and J are TRBV12-3 or TRBV12-4 and TRBJ1-5; 7 positions match TRBD1. The V and J ends lost 6 bases and 3 bases, in that order; junction bases with no gene match: 14. CDR3 length: 17 amino acids.

CDR3 nucleotides: TGTGCCAGCAGTGACCCGGACCTCAGGCAAGGCTACACCTTC. It encodes CASSDPDLRQGYTF. The chain joins TRBV6-1 to TRBJ1-2; D is ambiguous. Germline V gene data show CDR1 as MNHNS and CDR2 as SASEGT. The germline V and J ends were trimmed by 3 bases and 8 bases, with 16 bases remaining between them. CDR3 length: 14 residues.

A few counts support this clonotype. The chain has TRBV28 and TRBJ2-5, with a weak D call TRBD2 (6 bases). In germline, CDR1 is MDHEN, CDR2 SYDVKM. The V gene lost 10 bases and the J gene lost 5 bases, with 14 bases spanning the gap. The CDR3 is made up of 12 amino acids. DNA of the CDR3: TGTGCCACCGGAGGGTTCAAGGAGACCCAGTACTTC. This codes for CATGGFKETQYF.